Here is one T cell receptor beta chain with its context. Individuals aged about 18 to 90 years were recruited from about two dozen US areas. The sample belongs to a study of blood T cell repertoires in COVID-19. Turning to the study itself: The analysed material was cDNA or gDNA that came from T cells, B-cell-depleted T cells, or PBMCs.

Clones were sequenced by immunoSEQ multiplex PCR, and TCRdb holds only the in-frame ones, with some missing. Counted here are 470,000 or so clones, around nine tenths occurring once; the ten biggest clones make up just under 2%. The germline V gene encodes CDR1 SGHDT and CDR2 YYEEEE. This CDR3 is built from 13 residues. Trimming took 1 base from V and 1 from J, leaving 5 bases between them. Sequenced: PBMCs or T cells enriched from blood (not recorded which). The clonotype was recovered from a woman between 18 and 29 years old with acute COVID-19. This rearrangement joins TRBV5-6 to TRBJ1-2; D ambiguous. The CDR3 bases are TGTGCCAGCAGCTTGCGGGGTAACTATGGCTACACCTTC. Residues: CASSLRGNYGYTF. Complete variable domain (other parts from reference TRBV5-6 and TRBJ1-2): DAGVTQSPTHLIKTRGQQVTLRCSPKSGHDTVSWYQQALGQGPQFIFQYYEEEERQRGNFPDRFSGHQFPNYSSELNVNALLLGDSALYLCASSLRGNYGYTFGSGTRLTVV.